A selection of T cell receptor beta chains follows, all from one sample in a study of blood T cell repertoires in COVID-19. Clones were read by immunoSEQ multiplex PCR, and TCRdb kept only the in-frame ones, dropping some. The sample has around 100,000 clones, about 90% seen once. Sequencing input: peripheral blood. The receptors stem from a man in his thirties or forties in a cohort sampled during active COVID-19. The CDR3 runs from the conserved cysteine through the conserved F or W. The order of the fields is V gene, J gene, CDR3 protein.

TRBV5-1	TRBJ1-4	CASSLYNEKLFF
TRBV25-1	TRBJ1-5	CASSGQVKRWNQPQHF
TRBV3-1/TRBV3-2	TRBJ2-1	CASSYRQRGIPFDEQFF
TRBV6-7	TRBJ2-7	CASSYRDSHQTKTYEQYF
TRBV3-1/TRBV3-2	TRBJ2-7	CASSQTSYEQYF
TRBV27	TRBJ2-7	CASRTLSAGYEQYF
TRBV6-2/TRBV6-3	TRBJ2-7	CASSPDNYEQYF
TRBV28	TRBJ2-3	CASRGHKSTDTQYF
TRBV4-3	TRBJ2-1	CASSQIEGFREYNEQFF
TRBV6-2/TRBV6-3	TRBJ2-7	CASSRPGLRSEQYF
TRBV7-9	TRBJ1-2	CASSRPGGYFDYGYTF
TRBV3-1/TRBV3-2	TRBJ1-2	CASSLGQGAVNGYTF
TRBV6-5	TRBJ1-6	CASYGSWNSPLHF
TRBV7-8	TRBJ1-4	CASSLAGTGFNEKLFF
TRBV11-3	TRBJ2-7	CASRPTLIYEQYF
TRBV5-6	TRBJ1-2	CASNTGAYGYTF
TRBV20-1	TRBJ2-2	CSASQSSGRGELFF
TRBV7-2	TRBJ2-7	CASSLAGSGGYEQYF
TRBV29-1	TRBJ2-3	CSARSGTDTQYF
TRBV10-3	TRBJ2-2	CAISESPSTGGGGELFF
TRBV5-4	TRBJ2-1	CASSLEPGRSYNEQFF
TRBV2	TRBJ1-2	CASSAQQSSYGYTF
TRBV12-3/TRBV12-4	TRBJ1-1	CASSWFILTEAFF
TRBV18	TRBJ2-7	CASSPNSGVPTYEQYF
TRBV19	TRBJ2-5	CASSRQIQETQYF
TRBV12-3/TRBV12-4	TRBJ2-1	CASSEVGEQFF
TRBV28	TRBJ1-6	CASSLLGEVAYNSPLHF
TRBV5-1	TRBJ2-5	CASSSLGGQETQYF
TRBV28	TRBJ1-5	CASSFSGGRNQPQHF
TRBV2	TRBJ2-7	CASSSGTGPREQYF
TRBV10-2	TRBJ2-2	CASSTGQGYTGELFF
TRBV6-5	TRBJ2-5	CASSRTQVQGGTQYF
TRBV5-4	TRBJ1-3	CASSLAGQGAGNTIYF
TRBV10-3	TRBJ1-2	CASKTTGVGYGYTF
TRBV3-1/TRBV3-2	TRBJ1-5	CASSHSGTLGRSNQPQHF
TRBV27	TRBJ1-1	CASSSRGYTEAFF
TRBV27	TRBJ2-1	CASSLSSGQVEQFF
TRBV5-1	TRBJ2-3	CASSLGLITDTQYF